This T cell receptor (beta chain) was profiled in a study of T cell responses to AZD1222 COVID-19 vaccine. Study-level findings and limits: Donors were largely white British and mainly female; clonal diversity was possibly underestimated.

Some second doses came at about 4 weeks and others at about 12 weeks; these were pooled. Sequenced by immunoSEQ multiplex PCR; TCRdb stores in-frame clones only, minus some. Here the sample spans roughly 150,000 clones, 85% to 95% being singletons. This CDR3 region has 13 residues. After removal of 6 bases from V and 2 bases from J, the junction contained 2 bases not matched to a gene. CDR1 is MNHEY, CDR2 SVGAGI, per germline. This clone was picked up one time. Its antigen is as yet unknown. J is TRBJ1-1 and V is TRBV6-5; 8 bases line up with TRBD1. This clonotype originated in an adult who received the AZD1222 COVID-19 vaccine. This specimen was peripheral blood, taken 28 days after the second AZD1222 dose. The CDR3 protein is CASSPGGNTEAFF. Written as DNA, the CDR3 is TGTGCCAGCAGCCCAGGGGGCAACACTGAAGCTTTCTTT.